This TCR beta chain was retrieved from a study of blood T cell repertoires in COVID-19. Study information: Both acute and convalescent COVID-19 samples were obtained from the United States, Italy and Spain.

As originally analysed: Estimated nucleated cell counts came from reference gene primer amplification. Generated by immunoSEQ multiplex PCR, the TCRdb table keeps only in-frame clones and is missing some. The V and J calls and clone size are taken from that table; D and trimming were inferred from the DNA. Of 200,000 to 250,000 clones detected, 80% to 90% appear once; the ten largest clones hold 3.5% to 4.5%. Residents of around 24 US areas, aged about 18 to 95 years, made up the participants. Cohorts were determined from participant-reported clinical history. V lost 3 bases and J lost 3, with 15 bases in between. The CDR3 totals 15 residues. Looked up from germline, CDR1 is SGDLS and CDR2 is YYNGEE.

The chain uses TRBV9 and TRBJ1-1; tentative D call: TRBD1 (6 bases). This receptor was identified in a woman aged 25 to 39 who had recovered from COVID-19. The sample comprised PBMCs or T cells enriched from blood (not recorded which). This CDR3 is CASSAKQGPDTEAFF. The CDR3 DNA is TGTGCCAGCAGCGCCAAACAGGGACCAGACACTGAAGCTTTCTTT.